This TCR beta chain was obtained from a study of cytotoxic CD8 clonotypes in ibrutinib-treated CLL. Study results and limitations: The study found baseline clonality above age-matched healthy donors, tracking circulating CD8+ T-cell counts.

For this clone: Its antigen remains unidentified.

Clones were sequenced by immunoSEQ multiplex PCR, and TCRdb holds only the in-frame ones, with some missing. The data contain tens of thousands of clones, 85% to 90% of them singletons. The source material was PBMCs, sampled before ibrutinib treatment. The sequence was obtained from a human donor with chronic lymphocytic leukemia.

CDR3 DNA: TGTGCCATCAGTGATGAAAGACTAGCGGGAGTAGGTGAGCAGTTCTTC. Its protein is CAISDERLAGVGEQFF. The chain combines TRBV10-3 with TRBJ2-1; 12 nucleotides agree with TRBD2. The germline gives CDR1 ENHRY, CDR2 SYGVKD. V shed 3 bases, J shed 9 bases, and the junction held 9 bases outside the gene matches. The CDR3 contains 16 residues.